The 29 T cell receptor beta chains below were found in one sample sequenced in a study of T cells after posttransplantation cyclophosphamide. A marrow graft followed busulfan-fludarabine conditioning, with cyclophosphamide on days +3 and +4. The assay was immunoSEQ multiplex PCR, and TCRdb's table has in-frame clones only and misses some. This table holds more than 9,500 clones, about nine tenths found once. This sample comprised PBMCs, obtained after allogeneic stem cell transplant with posttransplant cyclophosphamide. The receptors originated from a female patient aged 25-40 years who received an allogeneic stem cell transplant from an unrelated donor, was CMV-positive, and had no GVHD. The graft donor may be the source of some T cells.

The chain is built from TRBV10-2 and TRBJ2-7; TRBD2 agrees at 13 bases. The length of the CDR3 is 17 residues. Trimming cost V 0 bases and J 5 bases; bases outside gene matches: 7. In germline, CDR1 is WSHSY, CDR2 SAAADI. Written as DNA, the CDR3 is TGCGCCAGCAGTGAGTCGATGGGACTAGCGGGAACAAACGAGCAGTACTTC. This translates into CASSESMGLAGTNEQYF.

The chain joins TRBV9 to TRBJ1-2, with TRBD1 matching 8 bases. The CDR3 contains 16 residues. From germline, CDR1 is SGDLS and CDR2 YYNGEE. Trimming cost V 0 bases and J 4 bases; bases outside gene matches: 8. The CDR3 reads CASSVDLGQVFYGYTF. The CDR3 region has the DNA TGTGCCAGCAGCGTAGATTTGGGACAGGTTTTCTATGGCTACACCTTC.

The chain recombines TRBV7-9 with TRBJ1-5; 10 positions match TRBD1. CDR1 is SEHNR, CDR2 FQNEAQ, per germline (reference sequence). This CDR3 has 15 amino acids. The trim removed 4 bases at V and 2 bases at J, leaving 2 bases unmatched. CDR3 residues: CASSWGTGGNQPQHF. CDR3 coding DNA: TGTGCCAGCAGCTGGGGGACAGGGGGCAATCAGCCCCAGCATTTT.

As regards this clone: At one end the junction does not follow the germline gene, possibly because of a read error. The genes are TRBV10-3 and TRBJ2-1, with a possible D match to TRBD2 (7 bases). Germline-derived CDR1 and CDR2 are ENHRY and SYGVKD. The CDR3 length is 13 residues. The CDR3 bases are TGTGCCGTCAGAGGGGGGACTATCGATGAGCAGTTCTTC. It codes for CAVRGGTIDEQFF.

The count of this clone is one. V is TRBV30 and J is TRBJ2-7; TRBD2 might be the D (6 bases). The CDR3 has 13 amino acids. Germline V gene sequence: CDR1 GTSNPN, CDR2 SVGIG (reference sequence). Deletions cut 2 bases from V and 6 bases from J, with 14 bases between. CDR3 sequence: CAWSPGERLEQYF. In DNA form, the CDR3 reads TGTGCCTGGAGTCCGGGGGAACGGCTCGAGCAGTACTTC.

This chain connects TRBV2 to TRBJ2-3, with D perhaps matching TRBD2 (7 bases). Germline CDR1 reads SNHLY; CDR2 reads FYNNEI. The CDR3 length is 14 residues. The germline V and J ends were trimmed by 7 bases and 3 bases, with 14 bases remaining between them. CDR3 sequence reads: CASKGGRGTDTQYF. For the CDR3, the DNA is TGTGCCAGCAAAGGGGGGCGGGGGACAGATACGCAGTATTTT.

This chain links TRBV6-1 with TRBJ2-1; tentative D call: TRBD1 (6 bases). The CDR3 extends over 13 amino acids. V lost 4 bases and J 9 bases, leaving 13 bases between the germline ends. Germline CDR1 reads MNHNS; CDR2 reads SASEGT. CDR3 coding DNA: TGTGCCAGCAGTGGGACAGCTCGGGGTGAGCAGTTCTTC. It encodes CASSGTARGEQFF.

The chain couples TRBV7-9 to TRBJ1-2; 9 nucleotides align to TRBD1. Trimming took 3 bases from V and 6 from J; bases not matched to a gene: 8. Germline CDR1 and CDR2: SEHNR and FQNEAQ (reference sequence). This CDR3 comprises 15 residues. The CDR3 here is CASSFRDRVMDGYTF. Here the CDR3 DNA reads TGTGCCAGCAGCTTCCGGGACAGGGTAATGGATGGCTACACCTTC.

The rearrangement links TRBV6-5 to TRBJ1-2; TRBD1 agrees at 7 bases. Germline V gives CDR1 MNHEY, CDR2 SVGAGI. The CDR3 is made up of 15 amino acids. J lost 7 bases, V lost 0 bases, and 8 bases had no gene match. The CDR3 DNA is TGTGCCAGCAGTTACTCGTTCCGAGGGGGCAGTGGCTACACCTTC. It yields the protein CASSYSFRGGSGYTF.

V usage is TRBV30 and J usage is TRBJ1-1, with TRBD1 as a possible D gene (5 bases). CDR3 size: 17 residues. V dropped 2 bases and J dropped 1 base, with 20 bases sitting between them. The germline V gene has CDR1 GTSNPN and CDR2 SVGIG (reference sequence). The CDR3 sequence: CAWSRMGGGVGNTEAFF. CDR3 nucleotide sequence: TGTGCCTGGAGTAGGATGGGGGGGGGTGTTGGGAACACTGAAGCTTTCTTT.

The V call is TRBV19, the J call TRBJ2-3; TRBD2 matches at 7 bases. Germline loops: CDR1 LNHDA, CDR2 SQIVND (reference sequence). The CDR3 extends over 19 amino acids. The junction had 16 bases not matched to a gene; V was cut back by 3 bases and J by 1 base. The CDR3, as DNA: TGTGCCAGTAGTATCGATAAGCGGGGTCCCTCCATTGGCACAGATACGCAGTATTTT. This translates into CASSIDKRGPSIGTDTQYF.

The V and J genes are TRBV18 and TRBJ1-3, with D perhaps matching TRBD1 (6 bases). V was clipped by 3 bases and J by 4 bases, with 13 bases between them. CDR1 and CDR2 from the germline V gene are KGHSH and LQKENI. This CDR3 has 15 residues. CDR3 DNA: TGTGCCAGCTCACCGTGGGACAAATTAGGAAACACCATATATTTT. This translates into CASSPWDKLGNTIYF.

This clone appeared a single time. The chain carries TRBV27 and TRBJ2-7, with D possibly TRBD1 on 6 matching bases. CDR3 size: 15 residues. V gave up 3 bases and J gave up 4 bases, with 16 bases separating them. Looked up from germline, CDR1 is MNHEY and CDR2 is SMNVEV (reference sequence). The CDR3 spells CASSLSTGSKYEQYF. The CDR3 DNA follows: TGTGCCAGCAGTTTGTCTACAGGGAGTAAATACGAGCAGTACTTC.

The chain carries TRBV28 and TRBJ2-1; TRBD1 agrees at 7 bases. Germline V gene lookup returns CDR1 MDHEN and CDR2 SYDVKM. This CDR3 is 12 amino acids long. V was pared by 5 bases and J by 8 bases, with 3 bases of the junction left unmatched. The CDR3 coding sequence is TGTGCCAGCAGTCAACAGGGGTATGAGCAGTTCTTC. Translating it yields CASSQQGYEQFF.

This clone was seen only once. J is TRBJ2-3 and V is TRBV7-9, with D tentatively TRBD2 (6 bases). Germline CDR1 SEHNR, CDR2 FQNEAQ (reference sequence). This CDR3 has 18 residues. V shed 4 bases and J shed 0 bases, with 20 bases lying between them. The CDR3 spells CASSSWRGLSLSTDTQYF. The DNA of the CDR3 is TGTGCCAGCAGCTCCTGGCGGGGACTCTCCCTCAGCACAGATACGCAGTATTTT.

The V gene is TRBV28, the J gene TRBJ2-3; TRBD2 matches 12 bases. J gave up 5 bases and V 3 bases, and 3 bases lay outside the gene matches. From germline, CDR1 is MDHEN and CDR2 SYDVKM. The length of the CDR3 is 15 residues. CDR3 residues: CASSFLAGGLDTQYF. The CDR3 nucleotides are TGTGCCAGCAGTTTTCTAGCGGGGGGGTTAGATACGCAGTATTTT.

This clone was seen a handful of times. V is TRBV5-1 and J is TRBJ2-4; TRBD2 matches 10 bases. Germline trimming cut 4 bases from V and 8 bases from J; bases unmatched to any gene: 12. The germline CDR1 and CDR2 sequences are SGHRS and YFSETQ. This CDR3 comprises 16 residues. In DNA, the CDR3 is TGCGCCAGCAGCCGCGAACTTAGCGGGAGGTCGGACATTCAGTACTTC. Protein: CASSRELSGRSDIQYF. Using reference TRBV5-1 and TRBJ2-4 for the parts outside the CDR3, the full variable domain is KAGVTQTPRYLIKTRGQQVTLSCSPISGHRSVSWYQQTPGQGLQFLFEYFSETQRNKGNFPGRFSGRQFSNSRSEMNVSTLELGDSALYLCASSRELSGRSDIQYFGAGTRLSVL.

This rearrangement joins TRBV6-4 to TRBJ1-5; no reliable D call. CDR3 length: 16 residues. Trimming removed 8 bases from V and 3 bases from J, with 20 bases in between. Germline V lookup: CDR1 MRHNA, CDR2 SNTAGT. The CDR3 sequence is CASRPEAFPHNQPQHF. Written as DNA, the CDR3 is TGTGCCAGCCGTCCCGAGGCCTTTCCCCACAATCAGCCCCAGCATTTT.

The chain employs TRBV6-4 and TRBJ2-3; TRBD2 matches at 8 bases. From germline, CDR1 is MRHNA and CDR2 SNTAGT. This CDR3 contains 16 residues. The J segment lost 0 bases and the V segment lost 6 bases, leaving 8 bases of the junction unmatched. The CDR3 DNA follows: TGTGCCAGCAGCCCCTTAGCGGGGCCGAGCACAGATACGCAGTATTTT. It encodes CASSPLAGPSTDTQYF.

This sequence joins TRBV19 and TRBJ2-5, with 9 bases that match TRBD2. This CDR3 spans 13 amino acids. V shed 9 bases, J shed 3 bases, and the junction held 5 bases outside the gene matches. Per the germline V gene, CDR1 is LNHDA and CDR2 is SQIVND (reference sequence). The CDR3 reads CASSGGRKETQYF. DNA of the CDR3: TGTGCCAGCAGCGGGGGGCGCAAAGAGACCCAGTACTTC.

V and J are TRBV15 and TRBJ1-1, with D uncertain. This CDR3 region has 15 residues. The germline V and J ends were trimmed by 4 bases and 1 base, with 13 bases remaining between them. CDR1 is LNHNV and CDR2 is YYDKDF in the germline V gene (reference sequence). The CDR3 DNA reads TGTGCCACCAGCACCCCAACGAGAGGGAACACTGAAGCTTTCTTT. Residues: CATSTPTRGNTEAFF.

CDR3: CASRKTGNFAGELFF. CDR3 bases: TGTGCCAGCCGAAAAACAGGGAACTTCGCCGGGGAGCTGTTTTTT. This sequence joins TRBV28 and TRBJ2-2, with a possible D match to TRBD1 (6 bases). Trimming left V 8 bases short and J 6 bases short, with 19 bases between. Germline V CDR1 and CDR2: MDHEN, SYDVKM. This CDR3 is 15 amino acids long.

The chain has TRBV5-6 and TRBJ1-1, with 7 bases aligning to TRBD1. V shed 4 bases, J shed 1 base, and the junction held 7 bases outside the gene matches. Per germline, CDR1 SGHDT and CDR2 YYEEEE. The CDR3 is 15 amino acids. Written as DNA, the CDR3 is TGTGCCAGCAGCAGACAGGGAAGAGGGAACACTGAAGCTTTCTTT. This gives the protein CASSRQGRGNTEAFF. Supplemented by reference TRBV5-6 and TRBJ1-1, the full variable domain reads DAGVTQSPTHLIKTRGQQVTLRCSPKSGHDTVSWYQQALGQGPQFIFQYYEEEERQRGNFPDRFSGHQFPNYSSELNVNALLLGDSALYLCASSRQGRGNTEAFFGQGTRLTVV.

V usage is TRBV19 and J usage is TRBJ1-6, with D tentatively TRBD1 (5 bases). Germline CDR1 is LNHDA and CDR2 is SQIVND (reference sequence). This CDR3 spans 13 amino acids. Trimming shortened V by 8 bases and J by 4 bases, and 9 bases separated the two germline ends. DNA for the CDR3: TGTGCCAGTGGGGCCGGTTATAATTCACCCCTCCACTTT. The encoded protein is CASGAGYNSPLHF.

The chain carries TRBV5-1 and TRBJ1-1; 8 nucleotides align to TRBD1. The J segment lost 1 base and the V segment lost 3 bases, leaving 5 bases of the junction unmatched. CDR3 length equals 15 residues. Germline values: CDR1 SGHRS, CDR2 YFSETQ. CDR3: CASSYGQGQNTEAFF. CDR3 DNA sequence: TGCGCCAGCAGCTACGGACAGGGACAGAACACTGAAGCTTTCTTT.

The V gene is TRBV6-1, the J gene TRBJ2-7, with D possibly being TRBD2 (5 bases). This CDR3 is built from 11 residues. V lost 8 bases and J 6 bases, leaving 11 bases between the germline ends. Germline loops: CDR1 MNHNS, CDR2 SASEGT. The CDR3 is CASHRDIEQYF. The DNA of the CDR3 is TGTGCCAGCCACCGGGATATCGAGCAGTACTTC.

This clone appeared a single time. The CDR3 coding sequence is TGTGCCAGCACGACCTACTCAGGGGTTTCACCCCTCCACTTT. It encodes CASTTYSGVSPLHF. This sequence joins TRBV5-4 and TRBJ1-6, with TRBD1 as a possible D gene (6 bases). Deletions cut 6 bases from V and 9 bases from J, with 16 bases between. CDR1 and CDR2 (germline): SGHNT, YYREEE (reference sequence). The CDR3 runs to 14 residues.

The J gene is TRBJ1-2, the V gene TRBV7-9; 8 bases are shared with TRBD1. Germline V gene sequence: CDR1 SEHNR, CDR2 FQNEAQ (reference sequence). Losses at the gene ends were 1 base for V and 3 bases for J; bases not matched to a gene: 7. CDR3 length equals 16 residues. CDR3 nucleotide sequence: TGTGCCAGCAGCTTAGACCCCAGGGGGCGCGACTATGGCTACACCTTC. This codes for CASSLDPRGRDYGYTF.

The rearrangement links TRBV5-1 to TRBJ2-5; D unresolved. Gene TRBJ2-7 matches the end of the DNA better, so the J call may be wrong. Germline V gene sequence: CDR1 SGHRS, CDR2 YFSETQ. The CDR3 runs to 14 residues. CDR3 protein: CASSLSGSPYEQYF. In nucleotides, the CDR3 is TGCGCCAGCAGCTTATCAGGCAGTCCCTACGAGCAGTACTTC.